These 18 T cell receptor beta chains share one sample of origin, sequenced in a study of beta chain features in type 1 diabetes. Isolated RNA was reverse transcribed in full, so expressed TCRB transcripts were sequenced. Data came from immunoSEQ multiplex PCR; TCRdb stores just in-frame clones and leaves some out. The sample yields under 800,000 clones, less than 20% seen once. Sequenced input: naive CD4+ T cells from blood. All receptors derive from a man younger than 35 in good health.

This clone was recorded a few times. This chain uses TRBV21-1 with TRBJ1-5; TRBD1 is the table's D call and was not checked against the DNA. TRBV21-1 is given as a pseudogene. The CDR3 has 17 residues. Written as DNA, the CDR3 is TGTGCCAGCAGCACCCGGACAGATCAATATAGCAATCAGCCCCAGCATTTT. As protein: CASSTRTDQYSNQPQHF.

This clone occurred a few times. V is TRBV28 and J is TRBJ1-5, with 9 bases matching TRBD1. The trim removed 3 bases at V and 4 bases at J, leaving 4 bases unmatched. CDR1 MDHEN and CDR2 SYDVKM come from the germline V gene. The CDR3 is 15 amino acids. CDR3 sequence (DNA): TGTGCCAGCAGTTTTCCCGGGACAGGGAATCAGCCCCAGCATTTT. It is translated as CASSFPGTGNQPQHF.

This clone was seen more than once but under ten times. The genes are TRBV27 and TRBJ1-1; 9 bases map to TRBD1. Trimming at V came to 5 bases and at J to 7 bases, leaving 5 bases not matched to a gene. The CDR3 covers 13 residues. Per the germline V gene, CDR1 is MNHEY and CDR2 is SMNVEV (reference sequence). CDR3 region: CASSPRDRVEAFF. The DNA for the CDR3 is TGTGCCAGCAGTCCCCGGGACAGGGTTGAAGCTTTCTTT.

Only a few counts were recorded for this clone. This chain links TRBV4-2 with TRBJ2-1; TRBD2 matches 7 bases. Trimming removed 1 base from V and 9 bases from J; junction bases left unmatched: 9. The CDR3 contains 15 residues. Germline CDR1 is LGHNA and CDR2 is YNFKEQ. Written as DNA, the CDR3 is TGTGCCAGCAGCCAAGGCCGTGAGGGAGGGCTTGAGCAGTTCTTC. Its protein product is CASSQGREGGLEQFF.

This clone was observed a few times. The same CDR3 also results from other DNA sequences found in this sample. The chain has TRBV5-1 and TRBJ2-7, with 9 bases lining up with TRBD1. Trimming removed 0 bases from V and 1 base from J; junction bases left unmatched: 2. Germline loops: CDR1 SGHRS, CDR2 YFSETQ. This CDR3 is built from 15 residues. The chain's CDR3 is CASSLAGTGSYEQYF. In DNA, the CDR3 is TGCGCCAGCAGCTTGGCCGGGACAGGGTCCTACGAGCAGTACTTC. Supplemented by reference TRBV5-1 and TRBJ2-7, the full variable domain reads KAGVTQTPRYLIKTRGQQVTLSCSPISGHRSVSWYQQTPGQGLQFLFEYFSETQRNKGNFPGRFSGRQFSNSRSEMNVSTLELGDSALYLCASSLAGTGSYEQYFGPGTRLTVT.

This chain joins TRBV11-3 and TRBJ2-3; tentative D call: TRBD2 (6 bases). CDR1 SGHNT and CDR2 YENEEA come from the germline V gene. V lost 1 base and J 9 bases, leaving 11 bases between the germline ends. The CDR3 length is 13 residues. This chain's CDR3 is CASSLVAGRTQYF. The DNA for the CDR3 is TGTGCCAGCAGCTTAGTCGCCGGGAGAACGCAGTATTTT.

The sample holds a few counts of this clone. The J gene is TRBJ2-5, the V gene TRBV28; 9 bases map to TRBD1. V lost 6 bases and J lost 0; bases outside the gene matches: 17. The CDR3 sequence is 19 residues long. Germline V gene data show CDR1 as MDHEN and CDR2 as SYDVKM. The CDR3 DNA follows: TGTGCCAGCAGCCATCCCTATTCCGGGACAGGGATGTACCAAGAGACCCAGTACTTC. Its protein product is CASSHPYSGTGMYQETQYF.

This rearrangement joins TRBV19 to TRBJ1-5, with TRBD1 matching over 7 bases. Germline V gives CDR1 LNHDA, CDR2 SQIVND (reference sequence). The CDR3 has 15 amino acids. V lost 6 bases to trimming and J lost 8 bases; unmatched junction nucleotides: 13. CDR3 bases: TGTGCCAGTAGGTATTTAGGGCCAGGGGGGGAGCCCCAGCATTTT. Translation: CASRYLGPGGEPQHF. The complete variable domain, with remaining parts taken from reference TRBV19 and TRBJ1-5, reads DGGITQSPKYLFRKEGQNVTLSCEQNLNHDAMYWYRQDPGQGLRLIYYSQIVNDFQKGDIAEGYSVSREKKESFPLTVTSAQKNPTAFYLCASRYLGPGGEPQHFGDGTRLSIL.

This clone was found a few times. The chain employs TRBV30 and TRBJ1-5; weak D call: TRBD1 (6 bases). From germline, CDR1 is GTSNPN and CDR2 SVGIG (reference sequence). V was pared by 0 bases and J by 10 bases, with 19 bases between. This CDR3 is built from 15 residues. CDR3 in DNA: TGTGCCTGGAGTGTACGGGGGGGGCCTAATAGTCCCCAGCATTTT. Translating gives CAWSVRGGPNSPQHF.

The chain is built from TRBV2 and TRBJ2-7, with D perhaps matching TRBD2 (6 bases). The CDR3 totals 12 residues. Germline assignment: CDR1 SNHLY and CDR2 FYNNEI. V lost 10 bases to trimming and J lost 0 bases, with 10 bases between them. The CDR3 nucleotides are TGTGCCACTAGCGCCGACTCCTACGAGCAGTACTTC. It encodes CATSADSYEQYF. The variable domain in full, completed from reference TRBV2 and TRBJ2-7, reads EPEVTQTPSHQVTQMGQEVILRCVPISNHLYFYWYRQILGQKVEFLVSFYNNEISEKSEIFDDQFSVERPDGSNFTLKIRSTKLEDSAMYFCATSADSYEQYFGPGTRLTVT.

On this clone itself: A read error may produce the germline difference seen at one junction end. The rearrangement links TRBV18 to TRBJ1-1, with 7 nucleotides matching TRBD1. Germline-derived CDR1 and CDR2 are KGHSH and LQKENI. The CDR3 has 14 residues. This CDR3 reads CASSPLQGNAEAFF. CDR3 bases: TGTGCCAGCTCACCACTACAGGGGAACGCTGAAGCTTTCTTT.

In its sample, this clone was seen a few times. This sample includes further DNA sequences coding for the same CDR3. This chain joins TRBV29-1 and TRBJ2-3; 13 nucleotides line up with TRBD2. V lost 3 bases to trimming and J lost 6 bases; unmatched junction nucleotides: 3. Per the germline V gene, CDR1 is SQVTM and CDR2 is ANQGSEA. The CDR3 extends over 14 amino acids. Here the CDR3 reads CSVEGTSGTDTQYF. In nucleotides, the CDR3 is TGCAGCGTTGAGGGGACTAGCGGGACCGATACGCAGTATTTT.

This clone was seen more than once but under ten times. The chain carries TRBV19 and TRBJ1-2; D unresolved. Germline V gives CDR1 LNHDA, CDR2 SQIVND (reference sequence). The CDR3 spans 15 residues. Deletions cut 4 bases from V and 3 bases from J, with 15 bases between. CDR3 protein: CASSTWMRPYYGYTF. The CDR3 DNA is TGTGCCAGTAGTACGTGGATGCGGCCTTACTATGGCTACACCTTC.

This clone has only a few counts. Within the sample, other DNA sequences also encode this same CDR3. The rearrangement links TRBV7-2 to TRBJ2-5, with D perhaps matching TRBD2 (5 bases). The germline V gene has CDR1 SGHTA and CDR2 FQGNSA. The CDR3 loop spans 13 amino acids. V was clipped by 1 base and J by 5 bases, with 8 bases between them. In DNA form, the CDR3 reads TGTGCCAGCAGCTTAGAGAGAGGGGAGACCCAGTACTTC. It specifies CASSLERGETQYF.

The chain uses TRBV27 and TRBJ2-2; 8 positions agree with TRBD2. The junction had 4 bases not matched to a gene; V was cut back by 0 bases and J by 7 bases. This CDR3 has 15 residues. Germline loops: CDR1 MNHEY, CDR2 SMNVEV (reference sequence). CDR3 bases: TGTGCCAGCAGTTTATCGGGACTAGGGGGCGGGGAGCTGTTTTTT. It is translated as CASSLSGLGGGELFF.

V usage is TRBV9 and J usage is TRBJ1-1; 9 bases match TRBD1. The CDR3 extends over 15 amino acids. The J segment lost 3 bases and the V segment lost 0 bases, leaving 3 bases of the junction unmatched. The germline V gene encodes CDR1 SGDLS and CDR2 YYNGEE. CDR3 sequence (DNA): TGTGCCAGCAGCGTAGGGGGACAGGGCCACACTGAAGCTTTCTTT. Translation: CASSVGGQGHTEAFF.

The chain has TRBV10-3 and TRBJ2-7, with TRBD2 as a possible D gene (8 bases). Trimming stripped 6 bases from V and 2 bases from J, with 26 bases between. Germline V gives CDR1 ENHRY, CDR2 SYGVKD. The CDR3 sequence is 18 residues long. The CDR3 DNA reads as TGTGCCATCAGCCATTCCCCCTCCGCGGGGGGACAGACCTACGAGCAGTACTTC. Translated, it gives CAISHSPSAGGQTYEQYF.

This chain uses TRBV7-2 with TRBJ2-1; 12 bases match TRBD1. The V gene's germline CDR1 is SGHTA and CDR2 FQGNSA. CDR3 length: 16 residues. V lost 6 bases to trimming and J lost 4 bases; unmatched junction nucleotides: 7. CDR3 in DNA: TGTGCCAGCAGGGGACAGGGGGCTACCTCTTACAATGAGCAGTTCTTC. It translates to CASRGQGATSYNEQFF.